Listed here are 27 T cell receptor beta chains from one sample, sequenced in a study of a mutant IDH1 vaccine in newly diagnosed glioma. These receptors are not linked to any known antigen. Time point here: week 5, during vaccination. What each vaccine dose contained was 300 ug of mutant IDH1 20-mer peptide, accompanied by topical imiquimod. Using immunoSEQ multiplex PCR, the repertoire was profiled, and TCRdb retains in-frame clones only, with some absent. The sample includes around 56,000 clones, approximately 79% of them seen just once. Sample: PBMCs, taken from a glioma patient whose treatment included an IDH1 peptide vaccine. The receptors come from a woman between 18 and 30 years old with glioma. Some clones in this sample may be carry-over from other donors' samples.

V usage is TRBV11-3 and J usage is TRBJ1-1; TRBD1 is a possible D gene (5 bases). V lost 4 bases and J lost 5, with 17 bases in between. This CDR3 spans 15 amino acids. Germline V CDR1 and CDR2: SGHNT, YENEEA. The CDR3 coding sequence is TGTGCCAGCAGCTCCGGGGCAGGGATTAGAACTGAAGCTTTCTTT. Amino acid sequence: CASSSGAGIRTEAFF. Full variable domain (remainder filled in from reference TRBV11-3 and TRBJ1-1): EAGVVQSPRYKIIEKKQPVAFWCNPISGHNTLYWYLQNLGQGPELLIRYENEEAVDDSQLPKDRFSAERLKGVDSTLKIQPAELGDSAVYLCASSSGAGIRTEAFFGQGTRLTVV.

In its sample, this clone was seen once. A junction boundary mismatches the germline segment, possibly from a read error. The J gene is TRBJ1-5, the V gene TRBV19; no firm D call. Germline values: CDR1 LNHDA, CDR2 SQIVND (reference sequence). There are 13 residues in the CDR3. For the CDR3, the DNA is TGTGCCAGCAGTAGGAACACCAATCAGCCCCAGCATTTT. This gives the protein CASSRNTNQPQHF.

This clone was detected once. J is TRBJ2-1 and V is TRBV10-2; D is possibly TRBD1 or TRBD2 (5 bases each). The CDR3 contains 14 residues. Trimming left V 4 bases short and J 9 bases short, with 16 bases between. The germline gives CDR1 WSHSY, CDR2 SAAADI. The CDR3 bases are TGCGCCAGCAGTGCGGGGCCCCCACCGAGTGAGCAGTTCTTC. Translation gives CASSAGPPPSEQFF.

For this clone: Different DNA sequences within this sample yield the same CDR3. CDR3 region: CASSHHYEQYF. DNA of the CDR3: TGTGCCAGCAGCCACCACTACGAGCAGTACTTC. This chain joins TRBV6-6 and TRBJ2-7; D is unclear. Trimming left V 6 bases short and J 3 bases short, with 6 bases between. Germline CDR1 is MNHNY and CDR2 is SVGAGI (reference sequence). The CDR3 is 11 amino acids.

The chain links TRBV6-5 to TRBJ2-3, with 11 bases aligning to TRBD2. The CDR3 length is 15 residues. Germline V gene data show CDR1 as MNHEY and CDR2 as SVGAGI. The ends lost 6 bases at V and 6 bases at J; junction bases unmatched: 8. The DNA of the CDR3 is TGTGCCAGCAGCCTTAGCGGGGGGGCAGGGGATACGCAGTATTTT. Protein sequence: CASSLSGGAGDTQYF.

This clone appeared a few times. The rearrangement joins TRBV5-5 to TRBJ1-4; a possible D gene is TRBD1 (5 bases). CDR1 and CDR2 from the germline V gene are SGHKS and YYEKEE (reference sequence). The ends were cut back, 3 bases at V and 3 bases at J, with 12 bases in the middle. The CDR3 has 15 amino acids. CDR3 protein: CASSYPGGANEKLFF. CDR3 nucleotides: TGTGCCAGCAGCTACCCCGGGGGAGCTAATGAAAAACTGTTTTTT.

The chain couples TRBV7-9 to TRBJ1-3; 7 positions agree with TRBD1. Germline V CDR1 and CDR2: SEHNR, FQNEAQ (reference sequence). The V and J ends lost 2 bases and 3 bases, in that order; junction bases with no gene match: 4. The CDR3 extends over 15 amino acids. The CDR3 protein is CASSLLQGFGNTIYF. The CDR3, as DNA: TGTGCCAGCAGCTTACTACAGGGGTTTGGAAACACCATATATTTT.

This clone occurred a few times. The chain combines TRBV13 with TRBJ2-7; tentative D call: TRBD2 (5 bases). The germline CDR1 and CDR2 sequences are PRHDT and FYEKMQ (reference sequence). Trimming pared 7 bases from V and 3 bases from J, leaving 13 bases between. This CDR3 has 13 residues. CDR3 sequence (DNA): TGTGCCAGCACCCACCGGGGTTACTACGAGCAGTACTTC. This sequence encodes CASTHRGYYEQYF.

This chain connects TRBV28 to TRBJ1-5, with D uncertain. Per the germline V gene, CDR1 is MDHEN and CDR2 is SYDVKM. The CDR3 contains 15 residues. Trimming cost V 6 bases and J 0 bases, with 12 bases left between them. The CDR3: CASSRLEYSNQPQHF. The CDR3, as DNA: TGTGCCAGCAGCCGTTTGGAATATAGCAATCAGCCCCAGCATTTT.

The chain uses TRBV5-1 and TRBJ2-7; D gene unclear. The germline V gene has CDR1 SGHRS and CDR2 YFSETQ. The CDR3 spans 12 residues. V lost 5 bases, J lost 8 bases, and 14 bases lay in between. CDR3 in DNA: TGCGCCAGCAGTCATATTAATGACCAGCAGTACTTC. Residues: CASSHINDQQYF.

The rearrangement links TRBV11-2 to TRBJ2-3; TRBD2 matches 11 bases. In germline, CDR1 is SGHAT, CDR2 FQNNGV. The ends lost 0 bases at V and 6 bases at J; junction bases unmatched: 11. The CDR3 extends over 18 amino acids. The chain's CDR3 is CASSLDRSSGRAGDTQYF. CDR3 in DNA: TGTGCCAGCAGCTTAGATCGGAGTAGCGGGAGGGCTGGTGATACGCAGTATTTT.

This clone was counted once. The chain joins TRBV7-2 to TRBJ2-3; the match to TRBD2 covers 12 bases. V dropped 2 bases and J dropped 1; count of bases not matched to a gene: 1. The CDR3 has 16 amino acids. Looked up from germline, CDR1 is SGHTA and CDR2 is FQGNSA. CDR3 sequence: CASSLTSGGRTDTQYF. The DNA of the CDR3 is TGTGCCAGCAGCTTAACTAGCGGGGGGCGCACAGATACGCAGTATTTT. The full variable domain, in which reference TRBV7-2 and TRBJ2-3 provide the parts outside the CDR3, is GAGVSQSPSNKVTEKGKDVELRCDPISGHTALYWYRQSLGQGLEFLIYFQGNSAPDKSGLPSDRFSAERTGGSVSTLTIQRTQQEDSAVYLCASSLTSGGRTDTQYFGPGTRLTVL.

This chain uses TRBV14 with TRBJ1-2; TRBD1 agrees at 10 bases. CDR3 length equals 15 residues. Germline-derived CDR1 and CDR2 are SGHDN and FVKESK. J gave up 0 bases and V 3 bases, and 1 base lay outside the gene matches. The CDR3 region is CASSQDRGANYGYTF. CDR3 sequence (DNA): TGTGCCAGCAGCCAGGACAGGGGGGCTAACTATGGCTACACCTTC.

The V gene is TRBV6-5, the J gene TRBJ1-2, with D possibly TRBD1 on 5 matching bases. Germline CDR1 reads MNHEY; CDR2 reads SVGAGI. The CDR3 has 13 residues. Trimming took off 6 bases at V and 7 bases at J, with 15 bases between the two ends. The CDR3 here is CASRPGHMGGYTF. CDR3 nucleotides: TGTGCCAGCAGACCGGGGCACATGGGTGGCTACACCTTC.

The rearrangement uses TRBV5-6 and TRBJ2-6, with D perhaps TRBD2 (6 bases). V was pared by 7 bases and J by 0 bases, with 17 bases between. The germline V gene has CDR1 SGHDT and CDR2 YYEEEE. The CDR3 covers 17 residues. The DNA for the CDR3 is TGTGCCAGCCGCTGGGGACTCTACTACTCTGGGGCCAACGTCCTGACTTTC. As protein: CASRWGLYYSGANVLTF.

V usage is TRBV9 and J usage is TRBJ2-2; TRBD2 matches at 9 bases. CDR1 and CDR2 (germline): SGDLS, YYNGEE. Trimming cost V 6 bases and J 6 bases; bases outside gene matches: 9. This CDR3 comprises 15 residues. CDR3 sequence reads: CASTPRGGGAGELFF. The CDR3 coding sequence is TGTGCCAGCACCCCCCGCGGCGGGGGGGCCGGGGAGCTGTTTTTT.

With regard to this clone: This same CDR3 is encoded by further DNA sequences in the sample. The V call is TRBV6-6, the J call TRBJ2-7; D remains ambiguous. This CDR3 contains 11 residues. The V gene lost 6 bases and the J gene lost 3 bases, with 6 bases spanning the gap. CDR1 and CDR2 from the germline V gene are MNHNY and SVGAGI (reference sequence). The CDR3 coding sequence is TGTGCCAGCAGCCATCACTACGAGCAGTACTTC. This encodes CASSHHYEQYF.

V gene TRBV4-2 combines with J gene TRBJ1-6; TRBD1 is a possible D gene (6 bases). The V gene lost 1 base and the J gene lost 0 bases, with 16 bases spanning the gap. The germline CDR1 and CDR2 sequences are LGHNA and YNFKEQ. The CDR3 covers 19 residues. The CDR3 nucleotides read TGTGCCAGCAGCCAAGTGAAAGGGGGTAGGAGCTCCTATAATTCACCCCTCCACTTT. Its protein is CASSQVKGGRSSYNSPLHF.

The chain couples TRBV9 to TRBJ2-1; 8 bases are shared with TRBD1. With 4 bases clipped from V and 7 bases from J, the junction kept 7 bases outside the gene matches. Looked up from germline, CDR1 is SGDLS and CDR2 is YYNGEE. The CDR3 covers 14 residues. For the CDR3, the DNA is TGTGCCAGCAGCCCCTTGGACAGGGAGAATGAGCAGTTCTTC. This sequence encodes CASSPLDRENEQFF.

The rearrangement links TRBV7-9 to TRBJ1-2; D remains ambiguous. The germline gives CDR1 SEHNR, CDR2 FQNEAQ (reference sequence). The CDR3 totals 12 residues. Trimming shortened V by 8 bases and J by 3 bases, and 10 bases separated the two germline ends. The CDR3 loop is CASAVLHYGYTF. The CDR3 DNA sequence: TGTGCCAGCGCCGTCCTCCACTATGGCTACACCTTC.

The chain couples TRBV7-9 to TRBJ1-2, with 9 bases fitting TRBD1. Trimming at V came to 5 bases and at J to 1 base, leaving 5 bases not matched to a gene. The CDR3 sequence is 15 residues long. In germline, CDR1 is SEHNR, CDR2 FQNEAQ (reference sequence). The CDR3 coding sequence is TGTGCCAGCAGCCCAGTGGGACAGGGTAACTATGGCTACACCTTC. This sequence encodes CASSPVGQGNYGYTF.

The chain has TRBV2 and TRBJ2-4, with D uncertain. Germline CDR1 SNHLY, CDR2 FYNNEI. The V gene lost 2 bases and the J gene lost 0 bases, with 8 bases spanning the gap. This CDR3 has 15 residues. CDR3 residues: CASSESEIAKNIQYF. The CDR3 bases are TGTGCCAGCAGTGAATCGGAAATAGCCAAAAACATTCAGTACTTC.

V gene TRBV7-2 combines with J gene TRBJ2-3; 10 bases agree with TRBD2. Germline lookup yields CDR1 SGHTA and CDR2 FQGNSA. With V trimmed by 4 bases and J by 2 bases, 9 bases remained unmatched. The CDR3 runs 17 residues. This CDR3 reads CASSSTFSGGFTDTQYF. CDR3 DNA: TGTGCCAGCAGCTCAACCTTTAGCGGGGGGTTCACAGATACGCAGTATTTT.

The rearrangement uses TRBV18 and TRBJ1-6; TRBD1 aligns across 7 bases. The CDR3 loop spans 15 amino acids. Trimming at V came to 0 bases and at J to 10 bases, leaving 6 bases not matched to a gene. Germline V gene sequence: CDR1 KGHSH, CDR2 LQKENI. DNA of the CDR3: TGTGCCAGCTCACCACCAGGGGGCGCCGGGTCACCCCTCCACTTT. It specifies CASSPPGGAGSPLHF.

The J gene is TRBJ2-7, the V gene TRBV19; 10 positions agree with TRBD1. Germline V lookup: CDR1 LNHDA, CDR2 SQIVND (reference sequence). Trimming cost V 8 bases and J 7 bases; bases outside gene matches: 14. CDR3 size: 15 residues. The CDR3 sequence is CASGNPGTGAGEQYF. Here the CDR3 DNA reads TGTGCCAGTGGGAACCCTGGGACAGGGGCTGGTGAGCAGTACTTC.

This clone has more than one count but fewer than ten. The chain is built from TRBV5-4 and TRBJ2-5; weak D call: TRBD2 (7 bases). V lost 0 bases, J lost 2 bases, and 14 bases lay in between. The CDR3 consists of 16 residues. Germline V lookup: CDR1 SGHNT, CDR2 YYREEE (reference sequence). Here the CDR3 reads CASSLGRGGPQETQYF. CDR3 in DNA: TGTGCCAGCAGCTTGGGTCGCGGGGGCCCACAAGAGACCCAGTACTTC.

The chain is built from TRBV9 and TRBJ1-2; maybe TRBD1 (5 bases). The CDR3 runs 12 residues. Germline V gene data show CDR1 as SGDLS and CDR2 as YYNGEE. Trimming shortened V by 0 bases and J by 6 bases, and 6 bases separated the two germline ends. The CDR3 sequence: CASSVARDGYTF. The CDR3 DNA follows: TGTGCCAGCAGCGTAGCCAGGGATGGCTACACCTTC.